Described below is a single T cell receptor beta chain sequence and its context. The data stem from a study of shared clonotypes between healthy human individuals. Study background: The plates for each donor numbered three CD4 naive, three CD4 memory, two CD8 naive and one CD8 memory.

Naive CD45RA+ and memory CD45RA-negative subsets were split from CD4+ cells. The repertoire was sequenced with immunoSEQ multiplex PCR; TCRdb's copy has only in-frame clones and lacks some. The sample contains 2.3 million or so clones, more than 80% of which appear only once. Sequencing was done on a sample of naive CD4+ T cells from PBMCs. Subset reported: CD45RA+ positively selected. This sequence was found in a young man in good health. Some clones in this sample may be carry-over from other donors' samples.

CDR3 DNA: TGCAGCGCCACCACCGGTATGTACAATGAGCAGTTCTTC. Amino acids: CSATTGMYNEQFF. V and J are TRBV29-1 and TRBJ2-1; no clear D. Trimming pared 7 bases from V and 4 bases from J, leaving 14 bases between. The germline V gene has CDR1 SQVTM and CDR2 ANQGSEA. This CDR3 comprises 13 residues.